Below are 10 T cell receptor beta chains sequenced from a single sample in a study of T cells in Graves' hyperthyroidism and ophthalmopathy. RNA transcripts served as the template for amplifying TCR beta CDR3 regions. Using the HTBI primer set, a first-round RT-PCR was run on the TCR CDR3. TCRdb reanalysed the multiplex PCR reads using MiXCR and keeps one entry per CDR3 protein. The sample holds 300,000 to 450,000 distinct CDR3 sequences, 15% to 20% seen once. The sample consisted of blood. Source of these receptors: a woman in her thirties with Graves' hyperthyroidism that later progressed to Graves' ophthalmopathy.

This clonotype was seen many times. This chain's CDR3 is CASSSVAGGPSDNEQFF. CDR3 sequence (DNA): TGTGCCAGCAGTTCGGTAGCGGGAGGGCCGTCCGACAATGAGCAGTTCTTC. The rearrangement links TRBV12-3 or TRBV12-4 to TRBJ2-1; 11 bases are a match to TRBD2. The CDR3 totals 17 residues. After removal of 4 bases from V and 5 bases from J, the junction contained 10 bases not matched to a gene.

The chain has TRBV4-1 and TRBJ1-6; 7 positions match TRBD1. CDR1 and CDR2 from the germline V gene are MGHRA and YSYEKL. The junction had 6 bases not matched to a gene; V was cut back by 0 bases and J by 4 bases. The CDR3 is made up of 17 amino acids. The CDR3 sequence is CASSQDRTGNYNSPLHF. For the CDR3, the DNA is TGCGCCAGCAGCCAAGATAGGACAGGCAATTATAATTCACCCCTCCACTTT.

This clonotype was seen a few times. V is TRBV9 and J is TRBJ2-1; 8 positions match TRBD2. Germline trimming cut 0 bases from V and 3 bases from J; bases unmatched to any gene: 8. Germline V gene sequence: CDR1 SGDLS, CDR2 YYNGEE. This CDR3 comprises 17 residues. This CDR3 reads CASSVATSGQIYNEQFF. The CDR3 DNA reads TGTGCCAGCAGCGTAGCCACTAGCGGACAAATCTACAATGAGCAGTTCTTC. Using reference TRBV9 and TRBJ2-1 for the parts outside the CDR3, the full variable domain is DSGVTQTPKHLITATGQRVTLRCSPRSGDLSVYWYQQSLDQGLQFLIQYYNGEERAKGNILERFSAQQFPDLHSELNLSSLELGDSALYFCASSVATSGQIYNEQFFGPGTRLTVL.

The table lists this clonotype with many counts. This chain joins TRBV15 and TRBJ2-1, with D perhaps matching TRBD1 (6 bases). CDR3 length equals 16 residues. Trimming left V 3 bases short and J 0 bases short, with 12 bases between. The germline CDR1 and CDR2 sequences are LNHNV and YYDKDF (reference sequence). The CDR3 DNA is TGTGCCACCAGCAGCACCGACAGGAGCTCCTACAATGAGCAGTTCTTC. Encoded protein: CATSSTDRSSYNEQFF.

Of note for this clonotype: This could be a read error, since a much larger clone is one nucleotide away. This rearrangement joins TRBV12-3 or TRBV12-4 to TRBJ2-5; D is perhaps TRBD1 (6 bases). The CDR3 totals 15 residues. CDR3 in DNA: TGTGTCAGCAGCCCCGCGGGCAGGGGTCGAGAGACCCAGTACTTC. It specifies CVSSPAGRGRETQYF.

This clonotype was recorded many times. V and J are TRBV6-5 and TRBJ1-3; TRBD1 might be the D (6 bases). V was cut by 2 bases and J by 0 bases, with 17 bases left in between. The germline CDR1 and CDR2 sequences are MNHEY and SVGAGI. The CDR3 has 18 amino acids. The CDR3 region has the DNA TGTGCCAGCAGTTACAACGCCCCAGGGGCCCTCTCTGGAAACACCATATATTTT. This codes for CASSYNAPGALSGNTIYF.

This clonotype has ten or more counts. The chain couples TRBV7-9 to TRBJ2-5; possibly TRBD1 or TRBD2 for D (5 bases each). This CDR3 spans 17 amino acids. V lost 2 bases, J lost 3 bases, and 19 bases lay in between. CDR1 is SEHNR, CDR2 FQNEAQ, per germline (reference sequence). In DNA form, the CDR3 reads TGTGCCAGCAGCTTAATCTCCGGGGCTAAAAGAGAAGAGACCCAGTACTTC. The encoded protein is CASSLISGAKREETQYF.

This chain uses TRBV12-3 or TRBV12-4 with TRBJ1-1, with 9 nucleotides matching TRBD1. The V gene end was trimmed by 11 bases and the J gene end by 3 bases; junction bases not matched to a gene: 4. The CDR3 has 12 amino acids. This chain's CDR3 is CAGQGRYTEAFF. The CDR3 DNA sequence: TGTGCCGGACAGGGGAGGTACACTGAAGCTTTCTTT.

The J gene is TRBJ1-2, the V gene TRBV20-1, with D possibly being TRBD1 (5 bases). The V and J ends lost 1 base and 8 bases respectively, with 14 bases between them. The CDR3 is 13 amino acids. Germline-derived CDR1 and CDR2 are DFQATT and SNEGSKA (reference sequence). The CDR3 protein is CSARVGGGDGYTF. The CDR3 bases are TGCAGTGCTAGAGTTGGGGGGGGGGACGGCTACACCTTC.

The chain employs TRBV7-6 and TRBJ2-5; D may be TRBD1 (6 bases). CDR3 length: 13 residues. Germline values: CDR1 SGHVS, CDR2 FNYEAQ. The V gene lost 8 bases and the J gene lost 4 bases, with 14 bases spanning the gap. In DNA form, the CDR3 reads TGTGCCAGCGGGGACACAAGAGCAGAGACCCAGTACTTC. Protein: CASGDTRAETQYF.